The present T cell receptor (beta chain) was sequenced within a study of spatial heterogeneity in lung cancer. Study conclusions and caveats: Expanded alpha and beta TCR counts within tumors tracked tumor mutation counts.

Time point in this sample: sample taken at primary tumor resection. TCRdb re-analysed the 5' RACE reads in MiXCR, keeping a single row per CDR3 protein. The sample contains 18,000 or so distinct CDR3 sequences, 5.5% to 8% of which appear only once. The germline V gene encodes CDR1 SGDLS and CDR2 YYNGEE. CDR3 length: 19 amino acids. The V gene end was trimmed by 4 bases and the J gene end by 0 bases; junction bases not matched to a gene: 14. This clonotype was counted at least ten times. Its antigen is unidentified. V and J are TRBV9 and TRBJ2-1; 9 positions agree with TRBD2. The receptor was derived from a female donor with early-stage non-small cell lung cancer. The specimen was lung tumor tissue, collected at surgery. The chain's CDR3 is CASSLRLAVPLASYNEQFF. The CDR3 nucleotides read TGTGCCAGCAGCCTAAGACTAGCGGTCCCCCTTGCCTCCTACAATGAGCAGTTCTTC.